This TCR beta chain was recovered during a study of control samples from healthy donors and cancer patients. This CDR3 is built from 16 residues. In germline, CDR1 is SEHNR, CDR2 FQNEAQ (reference sequence). Trimming left V 1 base short and J 6 bases short, with 18 bases between. Measured with immunoSEQ multiplex PCR; TCRdb has only the in-frame clones, and not every one. The repertoire has 150,000 or so clones, more than 85% of them found once; the top ten carry more than 4.5%. This clone was counted only a few times. This clonotype was sampled from a man younger than 30 in good health. Source material: blood. The chain has TRBV7-9 and TRBJ2-5; either TRBD1 or TRBD2 may supply D (5 bases each). This chain's CDR3 is CASSLVTGRERKTQYF. The CDR3 DNA is TGTGCCAGCAGCTTAGTCACCGGCAGGGAGAGAAAGACCCAGTACTTC.